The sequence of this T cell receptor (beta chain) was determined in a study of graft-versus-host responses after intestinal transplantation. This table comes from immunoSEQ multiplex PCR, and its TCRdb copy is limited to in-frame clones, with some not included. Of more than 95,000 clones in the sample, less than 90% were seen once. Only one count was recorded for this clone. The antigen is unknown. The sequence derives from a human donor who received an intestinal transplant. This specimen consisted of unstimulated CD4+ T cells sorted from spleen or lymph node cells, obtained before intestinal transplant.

The CDR3 DNA reads as TGCGCCAGCAGCCAATTCGGGGTGATGAACACCGGGGAGCTGTTTTTT. Translating gives CASSQFGVMNTGELFF. The chain uses TRBV4-1 and TRBJ2-2, with TRBD2 as a possible D gene (5 bases). The CDR3 is made up of 16 amino acids. The ends were cut back, 2 bases at V and 1 base at J, with 11 bases in the middle. Germline V gives CDR1 MGHRA, CDR2 YSYEKL.